Sequencing of this T cell receptor beta chain was carried out in a study of shared clonotypes between healthy human individuals. The CDR3 length is 15 residues. V gave up 6 bases and J gave up 2 bases, with 14 bases separating them. CDR1 SNHLY and CDR2 FYNNEI come from the germline V gene. Study-wide points: Across a few donors, naive CD4 shared roughly 5.1%, naive CD8 more than 3%, memory CD4 roughly 2.5%, memory CD8 0.35% to 0.5%.

The naive CD8 fraction comprised CD45RO-negative cells positively selected for CCR7 and excluded terminally differentiated effector memory CD45RA+ cells. Points on this clone: Its antigen is currently unknown.

Genomic DNA (from each subset) was split evenly across several immunoSEQ plates. The repertoire was sequenced with immunoSEQ multiplex PCR; TCRdb's copy has only in-frame clones and lacks some. This repertoire shows about 2.1 million clones, 85% to 95% found once; its top ten account for under 2%. This receptor was taken from a young man in good health. Some clones in this sample may be carry-over from other donors' samples. Sequenced input: naive CD8+ T cells from PBMCs. The V call is TRBV2, the J call TRBJ2-1, with D possibly being TRBD1 (6 bases). CDR3 sequence: CASRNGDTTYNEQFF. The CDR3 DNA sequence: TGTGCCAGCAGAAACGGGGACACAACCTACAATGAGCAGTTCTTC. Together with reference TRBV2 and TRBJ2-1, the CDR3 gives the full variable domain: EPEVTQTPSHQVTQMGQEVILRCVPISNHLYFYWYRQILGQKVEFLVSFYNNEISEKSEIFDDQFSVERPDGSNFTLKIRSTKLEDSAMYFCASRNGDTTYNEQFFGPGTRLTVL.